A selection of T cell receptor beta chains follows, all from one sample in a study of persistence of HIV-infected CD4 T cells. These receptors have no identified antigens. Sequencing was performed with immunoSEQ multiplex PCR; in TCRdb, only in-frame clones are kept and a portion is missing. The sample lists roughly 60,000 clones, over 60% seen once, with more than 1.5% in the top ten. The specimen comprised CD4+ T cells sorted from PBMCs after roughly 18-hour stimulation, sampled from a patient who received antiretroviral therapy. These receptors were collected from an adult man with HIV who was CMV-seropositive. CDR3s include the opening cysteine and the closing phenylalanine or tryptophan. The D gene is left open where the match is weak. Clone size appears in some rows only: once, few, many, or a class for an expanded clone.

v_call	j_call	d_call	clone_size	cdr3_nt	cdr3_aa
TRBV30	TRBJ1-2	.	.	TGTGCCTGGGGCAGGTCCCGTGGCTACACCTTC	CAWGRSRGYTF
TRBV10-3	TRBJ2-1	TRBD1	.	TGTGCCATCAGCCAGACAGGGGGCACCTACAATGAGCAGTTCTTC	CAISQTGGTYNEQFF
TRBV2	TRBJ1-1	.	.	TGTGCCAGCAGTGAGAAGAGACACGAAGCTTTCTTT	CASSEKRHEAFF
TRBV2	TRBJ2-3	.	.	TGTGCCAGCAGTAGAACAGATACGCAGTATTTT	CASSRTDTQYF
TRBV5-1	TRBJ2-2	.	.	TGCGCCAGCAGCTCTGTCTCGGGGGCTTTCACCGGGGAGCTGTTTTTT	CASSSVSGAFTGELFF
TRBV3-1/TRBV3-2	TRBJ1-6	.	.	TGTGCCAGCCAAAGGGTGGCGGGTTCACCCCTCCACTTT	CASQRVAGSPLHF
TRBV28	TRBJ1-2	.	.	TGTGCCACGGGGGGGTCCTATGGCTACACCTTC	CATGGSYGYTF
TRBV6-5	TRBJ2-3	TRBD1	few	TGTGCCGCCACAGGGGGCGCAGATACGCAGTATTTT	CAATGGADTQYF
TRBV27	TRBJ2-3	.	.	TGTGCCAGCAGTCCCGCCGGGGTCGAGAACACAGATACGCAGTATTTT	CASSPAGVENTDTQYF
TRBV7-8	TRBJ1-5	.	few	TGTGCCAGCAGCTTAGGAAGGGGGGGCAATCGGCCCCAGCATTTT	CASSLGRGGNRPQHF
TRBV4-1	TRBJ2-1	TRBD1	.	TGCGCCAGCAGCCAGCGACTGACAGGGGAGTCCTACAATGAGCAGTTCTTC	CASSQRLTGESYNEQFF
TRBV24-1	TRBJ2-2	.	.	TGTGCCACCAGTGATCCACGACAGACCGGGGAGCTGTTTTTT	CATSDPRQTGELFF
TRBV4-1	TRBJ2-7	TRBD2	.	TGCGCCAGCAGTCCAAGATACGGGGGGGCCGCCGAGCAGTACTTC	CASSPRYGGAAEQYF
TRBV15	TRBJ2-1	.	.	TGTGCCACCAGCACTTCCTACAATGAGCAGTTCTTC	CATSTSYNEQFF
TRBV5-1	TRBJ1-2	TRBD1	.	TGCGCCAGCAGCGCATCCGGGACAGGAAACTATGGCTACACCTTC	CASSASGTGNYGYTF
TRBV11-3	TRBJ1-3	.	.	TGTGCCAGCAGCTTAGTCGGCGGTATCTCTGGAAACACCATATATTTT	CASSLVGGISGNTIYF